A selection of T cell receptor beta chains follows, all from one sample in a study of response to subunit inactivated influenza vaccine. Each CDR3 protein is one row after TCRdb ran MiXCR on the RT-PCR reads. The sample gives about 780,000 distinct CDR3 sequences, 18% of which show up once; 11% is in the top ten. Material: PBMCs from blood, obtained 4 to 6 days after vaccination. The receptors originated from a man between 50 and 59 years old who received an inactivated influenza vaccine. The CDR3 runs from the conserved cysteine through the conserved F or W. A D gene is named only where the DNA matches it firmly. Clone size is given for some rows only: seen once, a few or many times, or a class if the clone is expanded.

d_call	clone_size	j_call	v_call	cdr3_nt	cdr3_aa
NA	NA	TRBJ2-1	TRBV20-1	TGCAGTGGTCTAAAGGGCGGCTCCTACAATGAGCAGTTCTTC	CSGLKGGSYNEQFF
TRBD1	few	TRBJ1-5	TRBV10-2	TGCGCCAGCAGTGAAATTCCCGGGACAGGGTACCGCACCCAGCATTTT	CASSEIPGTGYRTQHF
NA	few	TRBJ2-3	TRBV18	TGTGCCAGCTCACCACGGGACTCGACTACAGATACGCAGTATTTT	CASSPRDSTTDTQYF
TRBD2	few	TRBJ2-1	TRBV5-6	TGTGCCAGCAGCTGGAGACTAGCGGGGGGTCCCCGCTCCTACAATGAGCAGTTCTTC	CASSWRLAGGPRSYNEQFF
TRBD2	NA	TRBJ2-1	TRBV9	TGTGCCAGCAGCGTAGTCGCAGCGGGGGTTGAGCAGTTCTTC	CASSVVAAGVEQFF
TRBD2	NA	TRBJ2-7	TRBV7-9	TGTGCCAGCAGCCAGGGAGGGGAGTGGGAGCAGTACTTC	CASSQGGEWEQYF
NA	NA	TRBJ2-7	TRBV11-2	TGTGCCAGCAGCTTAAAACAGGGTACGGGGGAGCAGTACTTC	CASSLKQGTGEQYF
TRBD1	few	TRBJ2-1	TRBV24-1	TGTGCCACCAGTGACCCTGCAGGGACAGCACCCTACAATGAGCAGTTCTTC	CATSDPAGTAPYNEQFF
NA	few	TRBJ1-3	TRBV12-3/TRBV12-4	TGTGCCAGCAGCTCACCCGGGACTGATGGAAACACCATATATTTT	CASSSPGTDGNTIYF
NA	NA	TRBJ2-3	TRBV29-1	TGCAGCGTTGTCGTAAGGGCTCGGTCGGATACGCAGTATTTT	CSVVVRARSDTQYF
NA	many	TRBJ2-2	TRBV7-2	TGTGCCAGCAGTCGGGACCCACGCGCCGGGGAGCTGTTTTTT	CASSRDPRAGELFF
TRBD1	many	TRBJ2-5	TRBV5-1	TGTGCCAGCAGTTTCGGACAGGGGAGGGAGACCCAGTACTTC	CASSFGQGRETQYF
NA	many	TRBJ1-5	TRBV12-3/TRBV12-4	TGTGCCAGCAGTTTAGCGCTGTTGTTTGAGGGGCATAATCAGCCCCAGCATTTT	CASSLALLFEGHNQPQHF
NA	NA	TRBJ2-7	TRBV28	TGTGCCAGCAGTATCCAGGACCATATAACCTACGAGCAGTACTTC	CASSIQDHITYEQYF
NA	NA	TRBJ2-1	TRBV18	TGTGCCAGCTCACCGGAGGGTTATAGATACAATGAGCAGTTCTTC	CASSPEGYRYNEQFF
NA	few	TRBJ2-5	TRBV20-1	TGCAGTGCTAGAGGGAGCCTGACGGAGACCCAGTACTTC	CSARGSLTETQYF